Presented here are 28 T cell receptor beta chains from one specimen sequenced in a study of T cells after posttransplantation cyclophosphamide (dated by TCRdb to the mid-2010s). The receptor library was made with the immunoSEQ multiplex PCR assay. What TCRdb holds here is the immuneACCESS table cut down to in-frame rearrangements. Part of the clones is not present; checked against another copy, under half of the missing clones reflect an unresolved V gene, and the others are unexplained. This sample has 51,000 or so clones in its table, and 94% of those were observed once. The ten largest clonotypes hold around 2.8% of the sample. The sample comprised PBMCs. The origin of the receptors is a woman in her twenties or thirties in good health and a related stem cell transplant donor.

The rearrangement joins TRBV5-5 to TRBJ2-3; D not resolved. The V gene lost 0 bases and the J gene lost 3 bases, with 8 bases spanning the gap. CDR1 is SGHKS, CDR2 YYEKEE, per germline (reference sequence). The CDR3 runs to 14 residues. The CDR3 region is CASSLAVQTDTQYF. The CDR3 region has the DNA TGTGCCAGCAGCTTGGCGGTGCAAACAGATACGCAGTATTTT.

The chain couples TRBV5-4 to TRBJ1-2, with D perhaps matching TRBD1 (5 bases). V was shortened by 4 bases and J by 8 bases, with 12 bases between the two germline ends. The V gene's germline CDR1 is SGHNT and CDR2 YYREEE (reference sequence). The CDR3 totals 12 residues. CDR3 nucleotides: TGTGCCAGCAGCGGACGACAGTGGGGCTACACCTTC. It translates to CASSGRQWGYTF. The entire variable domain, with the rest obtained from reference TRBV5-4 and TRBJ1-2, is as follows: ETGVTQSPTHLIKTRGQQVTLRCSSQSGHNTVSWYQQALGQGPQFIFQYYREEENGRGNFPPRFSGLQFPNYSSELNVNALELDDSALYLCASSGRQWGYTFGSGTRLTVV.

The chain is built from TRBV18 and TRBJ1-5; D unclear. Germline assignment: CDR1 KGHSH and CDR2 LQKENI. CDR3 length equals 18 residues. Deletions cut 2 bases from V and 0 bases from J, with 17 bases between. CDR3 sequence: CASSPTVLEILSNQPQHF. DNA of the CDR3: TGTGCCAGCTCACCAACAGTCCTGGAAATACTTAGCAATCAGCCCCAGCATTTT.

This clone was recorded once. V usage is TRBV7-9 and J usage is TRBJ1-5, with D hard to call. V was trimmed by 5 bases and J by 6 bases, leaving 8 bases between them. This CDR3 comprises 12 residues. From germline, CDR1 is SEHNR and CDR2 FQNEAQ (reference sequence). The DNA for the CDR3 is TGTGCCAGCAGCCGCGGAGGTCAGCCCCAGCATTTT. Protein sequence: CASSRGGQPQHF.

The rearrangement uses TRBV6-5 and TRBJ1-2; unclear D gene. This CDR3 is built from 14 residues. Germline V gene lookup returns CDR1 MNHEY and CDR2 SVGAGI. Trimming cost V 5 bases and J 2 bases, with 12 bases left between them. The CDR3, as DNA: TGTGCCAGCAGTCGGACTGGGAAAAACTATGGCTACACCTTC. Its translation is CASSRTGKNYGYTF.

The chain links TRBV7-3 to TRBJ1-2; 11 bases are shared with TRBD1. Per the germline V gene, CDR1 is SGHTA and CDR2 is FQGTGA. With V trimmed by 5 bases and J by 2 bases, 4 bases remained unmatched. The CDR3 is 15 residues long. The CDR3 coding sequence is TGTGCCAGCAGCCCAGGGACAGGGGGGAACTATGGCTACACCTTC. Residues: CASSPGTGGNYGYTF.

This clone appeared once. This rearrangement joins TRBV2 to TRBJ2-7; tentative D call: TRBD1 (5 bases). From germline, CDR1 is SNHLY and CDR2 FYNNEI. This CDR3 is 12 amino acids long. V was cut by 6 bases and J by 6 bases, with 12 bases left in between. CDR3 nucleotide sequence: TGTGCCAGCAGAGACCTAGGGGCCGAGCAGTACTTC. This codes for CASRDLGAEQYF.

The CDR3 DNA reads as TGTGCCAGCACCCCCAGGGGGACAGGAGCTTTTAGGGAGCAGTACTTC. This codes for CASTPRGTGAFREQYF. The chain links TRBV27 to TRBJ2-7, with TRBD1 identical over 8 bases. Per the germline V gene, CDR1 is MNHEY and CDR2 is SMNVEV (reference sequence). V lost 7 bases to trimming and J lost 7 bases; unmatched junction nucleotides: 18. This CDR3 contains 16 residues.

The J gene is TRBJ2-7, the V gene TRBV6-5; D is perhaps TRBD2 (5 bases). With 4 bases removed from V and 7 bases from J, the gap between germline ends came to 14 bases. The CDR3 sequence is 13 residues long. Germline V lookup: CDR1 MNHEY, CDR2 SVGAGI. The CDR3 DNA sequence: TGTGCCAGCAGTTCGGCCTTACCGGGGGAGCAGTACTTC. It encodes CASSSALPGEQYF.

The V and J genes are TRBV28 and TRBJ2-5; 8 bases align to TRBD1. In germline, CDR1 is MDHEN, CDR2 SYDVKM. The CDR3 has 16 amino acids. The ends lost 3 bases at V and 4 bases at J; junction bases unmatched: 10. CDR3 residues: CASSFSLQGARETQYF. In DNA form, the CDR3 reads TGTGCCAGCAGTTTCTCCCTGCAGGGGGCGAGAGAGACCCAGTACTTC.

The chain employs TRBV27 and TRBJ1-1, with D hard to call. The ends were cut back, 3 bases at V and 2 bases at J, with 16 bases in the middle. The CDR3 extends over 16 amino acids. Germline V gene lookup returns CDR1 MNHEY and CDR2 SMNVEV (reference sequence). CDR3 sequence reads: CASSLEGSRGNTEAFF. The CDR3 DNA reads as TGTGCCAGCAGTTTGGAGGGAAGCCGTGGTAACACTGAAGCTTTCTTT.

This sequence joins TRBV10-3 and TRBJ2-5; D perhaps matches TRBD2 (5 bases). This CDR3 has 9 residues. Germline values: CDR1 ENHRY, CDR2 SYGVKD. CDR3 sequence reads: CSLGRTQYF. In DNA, the CDR3 is TGTTCACTTGGGAGAACCCAGTACTTC.

V is TRBV11-1 and J is TRBJ2-1; 7 bases fit TRBD1. Germline V gene lookup returns CDR1 SGHAT and CDR2 FQDESV (reference sequence). This CDR3 comprises 15 residues. The ends lost 1 base at V and 6 bases at J; junction bases unmatched: 6. CDR3 DNA sequence: TGTGCCAGCAGCTTAGAAGATAGGGGGCCCAATGAGCAGTTCTTC. It yields the protein CASSLEDRGPNEQFF.

V is TRBV7-2 and J is TRBJ2-7; D gene ambiguous. The CDR3 runs 12 residues. Germline V gene lookup returns CDR1 SGHTA and CDR2 FQGNSA. Trimming took 5 bases from V and 4 from J, leaving 9 bases between them. In DNA, the CDR3 is TGTGCCAGCAGCCGTGACATTTACGAGCAGTACTTC. It translates to CASSRDIYEQYF.

This clone was picked up one time. The chain links TRBV6-5 to TRBJ1-1; D gene uncertain. Germline V lookup: CDR1 MNHEY, CDR2 SVGAGI. The CDR3 loop spans 14 amino acids. V was cut by 6 bases and J by 2 bases, with 13 bases left in between. DNA of the CDR3: TGTGCCAGCAGCCTAGCAACAGCCAACACTGAAGCTTTCTTT. Translating gives CASSLATANTEAFF.

The V call is TRBV7-3, the J call TRBJ2-2; 9 positions agree with TRBD1. This CDR3 contains 16 residues. After removal of 1 base from V and 6 bases from J, the junction contained 6 bases not matched to a gene. From germline, CDR1 is SGHTA and CDR2 FQGTGA. The CDR3 bases are TGTGCCAGCAGCTTAAGACGGACAGGGGACGCCGGGGAGCTGTTTTTT. Its protein product is CASSLRRTGDAGELFF.

CDR3 residues: CAIRGSGGVETQYF. The CDR3 nucleotides read TGTGCCATCAGGGGCAGCGGGGGCGTGGAGACCCAGTACTTC. The V gene is TRBV10-3, the J gene TRBJ2-5; 8 nucleotides agree with TRBD2. The V gene's germline CDR1 is ENHRY and CDR2 SYGVKD. V was pared by 6 bases and J by 5 bases, with 8 bases of the junction left unmatched. CDR3 length: 14 residues.

The chain carries TRBV7-9 and TRBJ2-7; the match to TRBD2 covers 9 bases. This CDR3 comprises 17 residues. The V segment lost 4 bases and the J segment 0 bases; nucleotides outside the gene matches: 10. Germline V gene sequence: CDR1 SEHNR, CDR2 FQNEAQ (reference sequence). The CDR3 sequence: CASSYRKASGNSYEQYF. CDR3 nucleotide sequence: TGTGCCAGCAGCTATAGAAAGGCTAGCGGGAACTCCTACGAGCAGTACTTC. Full variable domain (remainder filled in from reference TRBV7-9 and TRBJ2-7): DTGVSQNPRHKITKRGQNVTFRCDPISEHNRLYWYRQTLGQGPEFLTYFQNEAQLEKSRLLSDRFSAERPKGSFSTLEIQRTEQGDSAMYLCASSYRKASGNSYEQYFGPGTRLTVT.

The chain recombines TRBV29-1 with TRBJ1-2, with 9 bases lining up with TRBD1. Per germline, CDR1 SQVTM and CDR2 ANQGSEA. This CDR3 spans 15 amino acids. The junction had 9 bases not matched to a gene; V was cut back by 3 bases and J by 4 bases. The CDR3 nucleotides read TGCAGCGTTGACGTGTGGACAGGGGAAGGCTATGGCTACACCTTC. Encoded protein: CSVDVWTGEGYGYTF.

The CDR3, as DNA: TGTGCCAGCAGTTTTACTCCAGGGCGAGACGAGCAGTACTTC. This codes for CASSFTPGRDEQYF. The chain couples TRBV6-5 to TRBJ2-7; possibly TRBD1 for D (5 bases). CDR3 length: 14 residues. V was shortened by 4 bases and J by 5 bases, with 15 bases between the two germline ends. CDR1 is MNHEY and CDR2 is SVGAGI in the germline V gene.

This chain links TRBV2 with TRBJ1-4; 12 nucleotides line up with TRBD1. The junction had 7 bases not matched to a gene; V was cut back by 7 bases and J by 4 bases. CDR1 is SNHLY and CDR2 is FYNNEI in the germline V gene. The length of the CDR3 is 16 residues. CDR3 region: CASTKGTGGGNEKLFF. CDR3 DNA: TGTGCCAGCACGAAAGGGACAGGGGGCGGTAATGAAAAACTGTTTTTT.

CDR3 loop: CASRGNYNEQFF. The CDR3 nucleotides read TGTGCCAGCCGGGGGAATTACAATGAGCAGTTCTTC. V and J are TRBV2 and TRBJ2-1, with D possibly being TRBD2 (6 bases). The V end was cut by 8 bases, the J end by 4 bases, with 9 bases between. This CDR3 contains 12 residues. The V gene's germline CDR1 is SNHLY and CDR2 FYNNEI.

The genes are TRBV7-9 and TRBJ1-2; TRBD1 aligns across 10 bases. Germline CDR1 and CDR2: SEHNR and FQNEAQ (reference sequence). The V and J ends lost 5 bases and 7 bases, in that order; junction bases with no gene match: 7. The CDR3 totals 14 residues. The CDR3 here is CASSRSGQGTGYTF. The CDR3 region has the DNA TGTGCCAGCAGCCGATCGGGACAGGGGACTGGCTACACCTTC.

J is TRBJ2-2 and V is TRBV11-3, with 15 nucleotides matching TRBD2. The germline CDR1 and CDR2 sequences are SGHNT and YENEEA. Losses at the gene ends were 5 bases for V and 3 bases for J; bases not matched to a gene: 7. This CDR3 has 18 residues. This CDR3 is CASSPGLAGGYYTGELFF. The CDR3 DNA sequence: TGTGCCAGCAGCCCGGGACTAGCGGGGGGATACTACACCGGGGAGCTGTTTTTT.

This clone was detected once. The chain employs TRBV19 and TRBJ2-7, with 8 bases that match TRBD2. V was clipped by 8 bases and J by 3 bases; unmatched bases: 3. The germline V gene encodes CDR1 LNHDA and CDR2 SQIVND (reference sequence). The CDR3 extends over 12 amino acids. The CDR3 spells CASAGGRYEQYF. In DNA form, the CDR3 reads TGTGCCAGTGCGGGGGGCCGCTACGAGCAGTACTTC.

This chain links TRBV7-9 with TRBJ2-3; D gene unclear. Germline CDR1 reads SEHNR; CDR2 reads FQNEAQ (reference sequence). The CDR3 is 14 amino acids. With 5 bases removed from V and 2 bases from J, the gap between germline ends came to 11 bases. The CDR3 DNA is TGTGCCAGCAGCCTTCCGGTCCCCACAGATACGCAGTATTTT. This sequence encodes CASSLPVPTDTQYF.

This sequence joins TRBV30 and TRBJ1-2, with 11 bases aligning to TRBD1. Germline V lookup: CDR1 GTSNPN, CDR2 SVGIG (reference sequence). The CDR3 is made up of 13 amino acids. The V segment lost 7 bases and the J segment 2 bases; nucleotides outside the gene matches: 3. The DNA for the CDR3 is TGTGCCTCGCGGGACAGGGGGAACTATGGCTACACCTTC. Amino acids: CASRDRGNYGYTF.

This chain connects TRBV11-3 to TRBJ2-6; D is possibly TRBD1 (6 bases). There are 16 residues in the CDR3. Trimming left V 5 bases short and J 4 bases short, with 15 bases between. Germline CDR1 reads SGHNT; CDR2 reads YENEEA. In nucleotides, the CDR3 is TGTGCCAGCAGCCCCAGTGCAGGGGACGGGGCCAACGTCCTGACTTTC. It encodes CASSPSAGDGANVLTF. Using reference TRBV11-3 and TRBJ2-6 for the parts outside the CDR3, the full variable domain is EAGVVQSPRYKIIEKKQPVAFWCNPISGHNTLYWYLQNLGQGPELLIRYENEEAVDDSQLPKDRFSAERLKGVDSTLKIQPAELGDSAVYLCASSPSAGDGANVLTFGAGSRLTVL.